This T cell receptor beta chain was captured in a study of blood T cells in healthy people across ages. Germline trimming cut 0 bases from V and 5 bases from J; bases unmatched to any gene: 7. The CDR3 has 15 amino acids. In germline, CDR1 is DFQATT, CDR2 SNEGSKA (reference sequence). A second PCR, run for about 7 to 11 cycles, used a sample-barcoded 5' primer plus a J-beta primer mix. A single record per CDR3 protein comes from TCRdb applying MiXCR to the 5' RACE reads. In the table there are 550,000 to 700,000 distinct CDR3 sequences, 27% of which are singletons. The clonotype originates from a woman aged 70-85 years in good health. Source material: blood. This chain uses TRBV20-1 with TRBJ1-5, with 7 nucleotides matching TRBD1. CDR3 amino acids: CSAREITGADQPQHF. The CDR3 DNA sequence: TGCAGTGCTAGAGAGATCACAGGGGCCGATCAGCCCCAGCATTTT.